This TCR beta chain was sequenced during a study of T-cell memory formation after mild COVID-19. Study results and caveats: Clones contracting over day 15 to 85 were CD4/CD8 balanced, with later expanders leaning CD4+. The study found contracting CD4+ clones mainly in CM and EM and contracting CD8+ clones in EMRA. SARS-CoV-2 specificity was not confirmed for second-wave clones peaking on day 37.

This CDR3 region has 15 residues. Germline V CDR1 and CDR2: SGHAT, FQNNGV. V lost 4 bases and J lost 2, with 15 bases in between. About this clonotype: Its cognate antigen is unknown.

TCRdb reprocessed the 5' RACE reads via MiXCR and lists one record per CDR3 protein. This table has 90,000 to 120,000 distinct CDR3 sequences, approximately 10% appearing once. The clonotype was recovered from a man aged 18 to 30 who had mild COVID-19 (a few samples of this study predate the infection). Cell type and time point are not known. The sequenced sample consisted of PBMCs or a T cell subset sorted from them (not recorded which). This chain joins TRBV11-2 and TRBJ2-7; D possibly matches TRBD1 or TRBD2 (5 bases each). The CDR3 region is CASSSLRGVAYEQYF. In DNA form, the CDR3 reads TGTGCCAGCAGCTCGTTGCGAGGGGTTGCCTACGAGCAGTACTTC.